This is a list of T cell receptor beta chains from one sample in a study of STAT3 mutations in large granular lymphocyte leukemia. Data came from immunoSEQ multiplex PCR; TCRdb stores just in-frame clones and leaves some out. The repertoire holds approximately 15,000 clones, with about nine tenths as singletons. Sequenced: peripheral blood mononuclear cells. These receptors came from a woman aged 50 to 60 with T-cell large granular lymphocyte leukemia. Some clones in this sample may be carry-over from other donors' samples. The CDR3 runs from the conserved cysteine through the conserved F or W. Fields, in order: D gene, clone size, V gene, J gene, CDR3 protein, CDR3 DNA. A D gene is named only where the DNA matches it firmly. Size values are once, few and many counts, or a class for expanded clones, and some rows have none.

d_gene: NA; abundance: once; v_gene: TRBV7-2; j_gene: TRBJ2-7; CDR3aa: CASSLGGGGTYEQYF; CDR3nt: TGTGCCAGCAGCTTGGGGGGCGGGGGAACCTACGAGCAGTACTTC
d_gene: TRBD1; abundance: NA; v_gene: TRBV14; j_gene: TRBJ1-4; CDR3aa: CASSLQGAGEKLFF; CDR3nt: TGTGCCAGCAGCCTACAGGGGGCAGGTGAAAAACTGTTTTTT
d_gene: TRBD1; abundance: NA; v_gene: TRBV4-3; j_gene: TRBJ1-1; CDR3aa: CASTRMTGLNTEAFF; CDR3nt: TGCGCCAGCACCCGAATGACAGGGCTGAACACTGAAGCTTTCTTT
d_gene: NA; abundance: NA; v_gene: TRBV28; j_gene: TRBJ2-7; CDR3aa: CATRQRSYEQYF; CDR3nt: TGTGCCACCCGACAGCGGAGCTACGAGCAGTACTTC
d_gene: TRBD2; abundance: NA; v_gene: TRBV5-4; j_gene: TRBJ2-1; CDR3aa: CASSLGAGANEQFF; CDR3nt: TGTGCCAGCAGCTTGGGTGCGGGAGCTAATGAGCAGTTCTTC
d_gene: TRBD1; abundance: NA; v_gene: TRBV7-2; j_gene: TRBJ2-5; CDR3aa: CASSLDRDRATTQYF; CDR3nt: TGTGCCAGCAGCTTAGACCGGGACAGGGCAACGACCCAGTACTTC
d_gene: NA; abundance: NA; v_gene: TRBV7-9; j_gene: TRBJ1-1; CDR3aa: CASSLALGWGSTENTEAFF; CDR3nt: TGTGCCAGCAGCTTAGCTCTGGGCTGGGGATCGACAGAGAACACTGAAGCTTTCTTT
d_gene: NA; abundance: once; v_gene: TRBV6-5; j_gene: TRBJ1-5; CDR3aa: CASSYLPLGNQPQHF; CDR3nt: TGTGCCAGCAGTTACCTCCCCTTGGGCAATCAGCCCCAGCATTTT
d_gene: TRBD1; abundance: NA; v_gene: TRBV27; j_gene: TRBJ2-1; CDR3aa: CASSSTGSSYNEQFF; CDR3nt: TGTGCCAGCAGTTCGACAGGGAGCTCCTACAATGAGCAGTTCTTC
d_gene: NA; abundance: once; v_gene: TRBV29-1; j_gene: TRBJ1-2; CDR3aa: CSVEGPSTSNYGYTF; CDR3nt: TGCAGCGTTGAAGGGCCTAGTACCTCTAACTATGGCTACACCTTC
d_gene: NA; abundance: NA; v_gene: TRBV7-6; j_gene: TRBJ2-2; CDR3aa: CASSYTGALANTGELFF; CDR3nt: TGTGCCAGCAGCTATACGGGAGCCCTCGCGAACACCGGGGAGCTGTTTTTT
d_gene: TRBD2; abundance: NA; v_gene: TRBV11-2; j_gene: TRBJ2-2; CDR3aa: CASSLIPGLAGGAGELFF; CDR3nt: TGTGCCAGCAGCTTAATACCCGGACTAGCGGGAGGGGCCGGGGAGCTGTTTTTT
d_gene: NA; abundance: NA; v_gene: TRBV5-4; j_gene: TRBJ2-7; CDR3aa: CASSFGVLSSYEQYF; CDR3nt: TGTGCCAGCAGCTTCGGAGTCTTGAGCTCCTACGAGCAGTACTTC
d_gene: NA; abundance: NA; v_gene: TRBV7-2; j_gene: TRBJ2-7; CDR3aa: CASSLRQDYEQYF; CDR3nt: TGTGCCAGCAGCTTAAGGCAGGACTACGAGCAGTACTTC
d_gene: NA; abundance: NA; v_gene: TRBV5-4; j_gene: TRBJ2-3; CDR3aa: CASSLGDRRATDTQYF; CDR3nt: TGTGCCAGCAGCTTGGGAGACAGGAGAGCCACAGATACGCAGTATTTT
d_gene: NA; abundance: NA; v_gene: TRBV12-5; j_gene: TRBJ2-5; CDR3aa: CASGSTPEGGRRQETQYF; CDR3nt: TGTGCTAGTGGTTCCACACCTGAGGGGGGCAGGAGACAAGAGACCCAGTACTTC
d_gene: TRBD1; abundance: NA; v_gene: TRBV30; j_gene: TRBJ2-5; CDR3aa: CAWETGVPREQYF; CDR3nt: TGTGCCTGGGAGACAGGGGTCCCTCGTGAGCAGTACTTC
d_gene: NA; abundance: NA; v_gene: TRBV6-5; j_gene: TRBJ2-3; CDR3aa: CASRKTSPADTQYF; CDR3nt: TGTGCCAGCAGAAAGACAAGTCCTGCAGATACGCAGTATTTT
d_gene: NA; abundance: NA; v_gene: TRBV28; j_gene: TRBJ2-6; CDR3aa: CASSPRGSGANVLTF; CDR3nt: TGTGCCAGCAGTCCCAGGGGCTCTGGGGCCAACGTCCTGACTTTC
d_gene: NA; abundance: once; v_gene: TRBV6-5; j_gene: TRBJ2-7; CDR3aa: CASSYRGSQDNEQYF; CDR3nt: TGTGCCAGCAGTTACAGAGGGAGTCAGGACAACGAGCAGTACTTC
d_gene: NA; abundance: NA; v_gene: TRBV4-3; j_gene: TRBJ2-1; CDR3aa: CASSQSNEQFF; CDR3nt: TGCGCCAGCAGCCAATCGAATGAGCAGTTCTTC
d_gene: NA; abundance: NA; v_gene: TRBV5-4; j_gene: TRBJ2-3; CDR3aa: CASSRKDRPSTDTQYF; CDR3nt: TGTGCCAGCAGCCGCAAGGACAGACCTAGCACAGATACGCAGTATTTT
d_gene: NA; abundance: NA; v_gene: TRBV5-1; j_gene: TRBJ1-2; CDR3aa: CASSLKAEYGYTF; CDR3nt: TGCGCCAGCAGCTTGAAGGCGGAATATGGCTACACCTTC
d_gene: NA; abundance: NA; v_gene: TRBV6-6; j_gene: TRBJ1-1; CDR3aa: CASVRDAEAFF; CDR3nt: TGTGCCAGCGTCCGGGACGCTGAAGCTTTCTTT
d_gene: NA; abundance: once; v_gene: TRBV4-3; j_gene: TRBJ1-5; CDR3aa: CASSQASSGAGGQPQHF; CDR3nt: TGCGCCAGCAGCCAGGCTTCGTCAGGAGCGGGGGGTCAGCCCCAGCATTTT
d_gene: NA; abundance: few; v_gene: TRBV28; j_gene: TRBJ1-2; CDR3aa: CASSSGGYGYTF; CDR3nt: TGTGCCAGCAGTTCTGGGGGATATGGCTACACCTTC
d_gene: TRBD1; abundance: NA; v_gene: TRBV27; j_gene: TRBJ2-7; CDR3aa: CASSLQGFKDEQYF; CDR3nt: TGTGCCAGCAGTCTACAGGGGTTTAAGGACGAGCAGTACTTC
d_gene: TRBD1; abundance: NA; v_gene: TRBV6-5; j_gene: TRBJ2-7; CDR3aa: CASSLSTGIYEQYF; CDR3nt: TGTGCCAGCAGTCTCTCGACAGGGATTTACGAGCAGTACTTC
d_gene: NA; abundance: NA; v_gene: TRBV25-1; j_gene: TRBJ1-2; CDR3aa: CASSVTGVRHGYTF; CDR3nt: TGTGCCAGCAGTGTTACGGGAGTCCGTCATGGCTACACCTTC
d_gene: TRBD1; abundance: few; v_gene: TRBV2; j_gene: TRBJ1-3; CDR3aa: CASGQGLGNTIYF; CDR3nt: TGTGCCTCAGGACAGGGGCTCGGAAACACCATATATTTT
d_gene: TRBD1; abundance: NA; v_gene: TRBV18; j_gene: TRBJ1-2; CDR3aa: CASSPGQGVQPYGYTF; CDR3nt: TGTGCCAGCTCACCGGGACAGGGGGTCCAACCTTATGGCTACACCTTC
d_gene: TRBD1; abundance: NA; v_gene: TRBV28; j_gene: TRBJ1-2; CDR3aa: CASSQGQSPYGYTF; CDR3nt: TGTGCCAGCAGCCAGGGACAGAGCCCTTATGGCTACACCTTC
d_gene: TRBD1; abundance: once; v_gene: TRBV30; j_gene: TRBJ1-1; CDR3aa: CAVGRGPGTEAFF; CDR3nt: TGTGCCGTTGGGAGGGGGCCAGGGACTGAAGCTTTCTTT
d_gene: TRBD1; abundance: NA; v_gene: TRBV18; j_gene: TRBJ2-2; CDR3aa: CASSPQGALGVANTGELFF; CDR3nt: TGTGCCAGCTCACCTCAGGGGGCTCTCGGCGTCGCGAACACCGGGGAGCTGTTTTTT
d_gene: NA; abundance: once; v_gene: TRBV7-9; j_gene: TRBJ2-7; CDR3aa: CASSTTFQGYEQYF; CDR3nt: TGTGCCAGCAGTACTACGTTTCAGGGCTACGAGCAGTACTTC
d_gene: TRBD1; abundance: NA; v_gene: TRBV5-1; j_gene: TRBJ2-1; CDR3aa: CASSLDRDREQFF; CDR3nt: TGCGCCAGCAGTCTGGACAGGGACAGGGAGCAGTTCTTC
d_gene: NA; abundance: NA; v_gene: TRBV7-3; j_gene: TRBJ1-2; CDR3aa: CASSLNGDLFNYGYTF; CDR3nt: TGTGCCAGCAGCTTAAACGGAGATTTATTTAACTATGGCTACACCTTC
d_gene: NA; abundance: NA; v_gene: TRBV6-5; j_gene: TRBJ2-7; CDR3aa: CASSNGDGNYEQYF; CDR3nt: TGTGCCAGCAGTAATGGCGACGGTAACTACGAGCAGTACTTC
d_gene: NA; abundance: NA; v_gene: TRBV5-1; j_gene: TRBJ2-5; CDR3aa: CASSLDRAGQETQYF; CDR3nt: TGCGCCAGCAGCTTGGATAGAGCGGGCCAAGAGACCCAGTACTTC
d_gene: TRBD1; abundance: NA; v_gene: TRBV5-1; j_gene: TRBJ1-2; CDR3aa: CASSVDRPTDYGYTF; CDR3nt: TGCGCCAGCAGCGTGGACAGGCCGACCGACTATGGCTACACCTTC
d_gene: NA; abundance: NA; v_gene: TRBV20-1; j_gene: TRBJ2-3; CDR3aa: CSAKAWDTQYF; CDR3nt: TGCAGTGCCAAGGCTTGGGATACGCAGTATTTT
d_gene: TRBD2; abundance: once; v_gene: TRBV7-2; j_gene: TRBJ2-2; CDR3aa: CASSSGGTQTGELFF; CDR3nt: TGTGCCAGCAGCTCGGGAGGGACACAGACCGGGGAGCTGTTTTTT
d_gene: TRBD1; abundance: NA; v_gene: TRBV18; j_gene: TRBJ1-5; CDR3aa: CASSTGGGNQPQHF; CDR3nt: TGTGCCAGCTCAACAGGGGGCGGAAATCAGCCCCAGCATTTT
d_gene: NA; abundance: NA; v_gene: TRBV18; j_gene: TRBJ2-7; CDR3aa: CASSPPAPGSHEQYF; CDR3nt: TGTGCCAGCTCACCACCGGCCCCGGGTAGCCACGAGCAGTACTTC